This TCR beta chain appears in the sequencing data of a study of blood T cell repertoires in COVID-19. Across the whole study: Sites in the United States, Italy and Spain provided acute and convalescent COVID-19 samples. In each case, the material was cDNA or gDNA derived from T cells, B-cell-depleted T cells, or PBMCs.

This CDR3 is 14 amino acids long. The germline V gene has CDR1 MDHEN and CDR2 SYDVKM. The V end was cut by 5 bases, the J end by 1 base, with 12 bases between. Authors' data handling: Scientists estimated how many nucleated cells there were by amplifying reference gene primers. Repertoires were generated with immunoSEQ multiplex PCR, while TCRdb's copy carries only in-frame clones and drops some. The V and J calls and clone size come from that table; D and trimming were worked out from the DNA. The sample records fewer than 250,000 clones, about 88% being singletons. V gene TRBV28 combines with J gene TRBJ2-7; D may be TRBD1 (6 bases). The TCR was taken from a woman in her sixties with acute or convalescent COVID-19. What was sequenced was peripheral blood. The CDR3 sequence: CASSNRDTSYEQYF. The CDR3 nucleotides are TGTGCCAGCAGTAACCGGGACACTTCCTACGAGCAGTACTTC.